This passage covers 4 T cell receptor beta chains from one sample sequenced in a study of CD8+ T cells in alopecia areata. Following extraction, RNA underwent reverse transcription to cDNA, which served as the sequencing template. Produced via immunoSEQ multiplex PCR; TCRdb's table is partial and in-frame only. The repertoire holds almost 4,500 clones, with approximately 61% as singletons. The treatment here: oral pan-JAK inhibitor, 5-10 mg twice daily. Patients with alopecia areata provided lesional scalp punch biopsies as well as peripheral blood. The input for sequencing was skin, taken around week 37, from a patient treated with tofacitinib. The receptors come from a human donor with alopecia areata.

The V gene is TRBV7-9, the J gene TRBJ1-1; D perhaps matches TRBD1 (5 bases). The CDR3 length is 13 residues. Trimming took 11 bases from V and 0 from J, leaving 13 bases between them. Germline CDR1 reads SEHNR; CDR2 reads FQNEAQ (reference sequence). CDR3 DNA: TGTGCCGCGGGTGCAGGGCTGAACACTGAAGCTTTCTTT. It specifies CAAGAGLNTEAFF.

This clone rates as large. The rearrangement links TRBV27 to TRBJ1-4; D is unresolved. The CDR3 loop spans 11 amino acids. CDR1 and CDR2 (germline): MNHEY, SMNVEV (reference sequence). The V end was cut by 5 bases, the J end by 4 bases, with 2 bases between. CDR3 bases: TGTGCCAGCAGTGGTAATGAAAAACTGTTTTTT. It is translated as CASSGNEKLFF.

The rearrangement uses TRBV6-1 and TRBJ2-7; D may correspond to TRBD1 or TRBD2 (5 bases each). Germline V gives CDR1 MNHNS, CDR2 SASEGT. The ends were cut back, 4 bases at V and 3 bases at J, with 13 bases in the middle. The CDR3 is 14 amino acids. The DNA of the CDR3 is TGTGCCAGCAGTGGCGAGGGGCCGCACTACGAGCAGTACTTC. Protein sequence: CASSGEGPHYEQYF.

The rearrangement links TRBV5-6 to TRBJ2-3; D may be TRBD1 or TRBD2 (6 bases each). Between the trimmed V and J ends, which lost 1 base and 3 bases, there was a span of 12 bases. Germline values: CDR1 SGHDT, CDR2 YYEEEE. CDR3 length: 15 residues. As DNA, the CDR3 is TGTGCCAGCAGCTTGCCGGGGGCAAATACAGATACGCAGTATTTT. Amino acid sequence: CASSLPGANTDTQYF.